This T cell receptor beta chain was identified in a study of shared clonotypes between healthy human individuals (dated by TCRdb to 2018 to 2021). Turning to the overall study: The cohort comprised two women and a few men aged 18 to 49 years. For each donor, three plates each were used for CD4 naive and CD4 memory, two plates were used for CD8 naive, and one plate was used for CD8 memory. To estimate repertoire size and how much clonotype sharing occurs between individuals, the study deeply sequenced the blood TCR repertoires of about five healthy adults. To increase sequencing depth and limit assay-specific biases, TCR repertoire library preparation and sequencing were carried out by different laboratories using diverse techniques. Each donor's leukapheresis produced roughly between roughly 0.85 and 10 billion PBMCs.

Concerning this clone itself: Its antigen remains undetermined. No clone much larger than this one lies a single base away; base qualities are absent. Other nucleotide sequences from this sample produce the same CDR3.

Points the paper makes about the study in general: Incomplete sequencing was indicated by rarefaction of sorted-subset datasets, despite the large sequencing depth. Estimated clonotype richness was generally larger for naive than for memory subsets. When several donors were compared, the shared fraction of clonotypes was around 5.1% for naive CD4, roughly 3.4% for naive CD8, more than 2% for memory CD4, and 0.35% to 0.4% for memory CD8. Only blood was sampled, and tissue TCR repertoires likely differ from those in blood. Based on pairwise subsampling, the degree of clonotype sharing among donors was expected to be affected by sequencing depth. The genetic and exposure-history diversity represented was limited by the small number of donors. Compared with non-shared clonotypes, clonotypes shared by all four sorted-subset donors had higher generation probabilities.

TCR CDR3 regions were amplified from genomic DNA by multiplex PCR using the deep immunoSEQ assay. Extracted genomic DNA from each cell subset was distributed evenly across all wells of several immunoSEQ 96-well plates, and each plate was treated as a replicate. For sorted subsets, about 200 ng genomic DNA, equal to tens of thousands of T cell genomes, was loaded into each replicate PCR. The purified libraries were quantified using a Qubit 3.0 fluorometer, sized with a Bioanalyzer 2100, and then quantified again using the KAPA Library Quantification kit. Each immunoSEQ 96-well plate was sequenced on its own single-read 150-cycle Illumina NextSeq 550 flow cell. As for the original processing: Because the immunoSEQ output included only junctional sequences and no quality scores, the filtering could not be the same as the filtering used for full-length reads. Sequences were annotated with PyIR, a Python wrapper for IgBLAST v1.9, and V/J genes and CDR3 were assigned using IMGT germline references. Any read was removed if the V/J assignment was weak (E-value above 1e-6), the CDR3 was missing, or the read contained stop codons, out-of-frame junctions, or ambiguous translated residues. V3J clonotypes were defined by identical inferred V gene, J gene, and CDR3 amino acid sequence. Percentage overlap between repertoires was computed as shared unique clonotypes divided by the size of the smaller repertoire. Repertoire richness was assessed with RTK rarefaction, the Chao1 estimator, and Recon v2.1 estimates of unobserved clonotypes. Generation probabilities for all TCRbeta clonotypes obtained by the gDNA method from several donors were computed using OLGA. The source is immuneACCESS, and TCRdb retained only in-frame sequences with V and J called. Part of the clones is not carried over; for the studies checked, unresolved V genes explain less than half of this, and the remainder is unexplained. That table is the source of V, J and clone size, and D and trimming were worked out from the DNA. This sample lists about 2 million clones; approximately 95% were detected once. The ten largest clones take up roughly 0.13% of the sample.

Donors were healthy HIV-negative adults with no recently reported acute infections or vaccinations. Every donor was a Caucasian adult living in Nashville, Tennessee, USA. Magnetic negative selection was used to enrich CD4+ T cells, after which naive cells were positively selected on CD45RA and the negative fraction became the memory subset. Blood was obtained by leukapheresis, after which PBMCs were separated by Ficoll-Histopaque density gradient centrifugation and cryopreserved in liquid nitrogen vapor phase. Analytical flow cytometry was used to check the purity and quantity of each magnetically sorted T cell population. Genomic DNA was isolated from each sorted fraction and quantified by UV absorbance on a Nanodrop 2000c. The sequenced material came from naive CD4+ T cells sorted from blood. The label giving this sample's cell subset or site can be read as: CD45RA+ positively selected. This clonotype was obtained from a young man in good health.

Read as DNA, the sequence is TGTGCCAGCAGTTCCGGGATAGCGGGGGTTCACGAGCAGTACTTC. Its product reads: CASSSGIAGVHEQYF. The chain was built from TRBV6-5 and TRBJ2-7; the central 9 bases match TRBD2. Counted from cysteine to phenylalanine, this CDR3 has 15 amino acids. Just CDR3 DNA is preserved here, 45 bases in frame from base 1. CDR1 and CDR2 (MNHEY, SVGAGI) derive from the germline V gene. Ends trimmed: V by 4 bases, J by 5 bases; bases unmatched to a gene: 9.